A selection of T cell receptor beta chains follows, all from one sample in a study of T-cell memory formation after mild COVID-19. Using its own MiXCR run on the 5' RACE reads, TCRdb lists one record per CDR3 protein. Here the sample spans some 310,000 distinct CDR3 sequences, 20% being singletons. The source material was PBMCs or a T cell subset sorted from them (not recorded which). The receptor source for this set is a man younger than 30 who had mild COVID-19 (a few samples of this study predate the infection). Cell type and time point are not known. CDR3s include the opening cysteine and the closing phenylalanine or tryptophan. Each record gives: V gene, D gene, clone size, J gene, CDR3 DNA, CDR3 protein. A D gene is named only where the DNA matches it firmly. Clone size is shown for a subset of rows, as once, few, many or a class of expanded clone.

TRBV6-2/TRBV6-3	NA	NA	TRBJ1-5	TGTGCCAGCAGTAATACTAAGCCCCAGCATTTT	CASSNTKPQHF
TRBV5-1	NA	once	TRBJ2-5	TGCGCCAGCAGCTTTCGGCCGGGCCCAACCCAAGAGACCCAGTACTTC	CASSFRPGPTQETQYF
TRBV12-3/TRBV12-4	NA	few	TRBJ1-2	TGTGCCAGCAGCATTACGGGGGCTAACTATGGCTACACCTTC	CASSITGANYGYTF
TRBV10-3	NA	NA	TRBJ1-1	TGTGCCATCAGTGGACAGCTGAACACTGAAGCTTTCTTT	CAISGQLNTEAFF
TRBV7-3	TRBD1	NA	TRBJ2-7	TGTGCCAGCAGGCAACCGGGACAGGGGTCCTACGAGCAGTACTTC	CASRQPGQGSYEQYF
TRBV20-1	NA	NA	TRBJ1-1	TGCAGTGCTAGTCTCTTGGGACCTCGACGAGCTTTCTTT	CSASLLGPRRAFF
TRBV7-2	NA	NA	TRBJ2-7	TGTGCCAGCAGCTTAGGGCTAGAATCCCAACAGGTGTACTTC	CASSLGLESQQVYF
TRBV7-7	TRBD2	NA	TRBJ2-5	TGTGCTAGCAGTCGACTAGCGGGGGCTTTCAAAGAGACCCAGTACTTC	CASSRLAGAFKETQYF
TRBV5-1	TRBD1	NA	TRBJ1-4	TGCGCCAGCAGCTGGGGACAGGGTGGTGAAAAACTGTTTTTT	CASSWGQGGEKLFF
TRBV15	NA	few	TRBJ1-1	TGTGCCACCACCAGTGGGGGTGGGATCGCTGGCACTGAAGCTTTCTTT	CATTSGGGIAGTEAFF
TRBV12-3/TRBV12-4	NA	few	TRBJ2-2	TGTGCCAGCAGTTACGCCGGGGCCACCGGGGAGCTGTTTTTT	CASSYAGATGELFF
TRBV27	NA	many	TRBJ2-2	TGTGCCAGCAGTTCCCCATCCGGGACGGCTACCGGGGAGCTGTTTTTT	CASSSPSGTATGELFF
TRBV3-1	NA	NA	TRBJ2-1	TGTGCCAGCAGCCAAGATCCGGGGAGCTCCTACAATGAGCAGTTCTTC	CASSQDPGSSYNEQFF
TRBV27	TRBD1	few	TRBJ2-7	TGTGCCAGCACATACGGGACAGGTCCCGTCTACGAGCAGTACTTC	CASTYGTGPVYEQYF
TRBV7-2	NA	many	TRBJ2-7	TGTGCCAGCAGCTTCCGGATCAGCTCCTACGAGCAGTACTTC	CASSFRISSYEQYF
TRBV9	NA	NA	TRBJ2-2	TGTGCCAGCAGCGTTGGAGGCAGGGACACCGGGGAGCTGTTTTTT	CASSVGGRDTGELFF
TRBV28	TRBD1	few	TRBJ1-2	TGTGCCAGCAGTTCCGGCGACAGGGGGAATATCTATGGCTACACCTTC	CASSSGDRGNIYGYTF
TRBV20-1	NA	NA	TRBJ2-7	TGCAGTGCTAGAACTACTAAATCAGTCCTCGAGCAGTACTTC	CSARTTKSVLEQYF
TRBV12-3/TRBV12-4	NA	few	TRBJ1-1	TGTGCCAGCAGACCTGAGCGGAAGACTGAAGCTTTCTTT	CASRPERKTEAFF
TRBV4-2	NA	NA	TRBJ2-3	TGTGCCAGCAGCCCTGGGGCTAGCCCCCTCACAGATACGCAGTATTTT	CASSPGASPLTDTQYF
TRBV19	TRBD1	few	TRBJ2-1	TGTGCCAGTAGTACCCGGACAGGGGCCGCCGTCCTTTACAATGAGCAGTTCTTC	CASSTRTGAAVLYNEQFF
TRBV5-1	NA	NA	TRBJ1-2	TGCGCCAGCAGCCCTAGGCCAAGGACGGTCAACTATGGCTACACCTTC	CASSPRPRTVNYGYTF
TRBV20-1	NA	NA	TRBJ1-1	TGCAGTGCCGAAGGACCCACGAACACTGAAGCTTTCTTT	CSAEGPTNTEAFF